The next 28 T cell receptor beta chains were all read from a single sample in a study of OX40 agonist ivuxolimab in advanced cancers. The library was obtained by the immunoSEQ multiplex PCR assay. Sourced from immuneACCESS, this table was stored by TCRdb with only in-frame sequences that have V and J called. A share of the clones is absent; for the studies checked, an unresolved V gene accounts for under half, and the remainder has no known explanation. The sample data list 55,000 to 85,000 clones, and 65% to 90% of these were observed just once. The leading ten clones occupy around 0.73% of the sample. The source was CD4+ or CD8+ T cells sorted from blood, collected in a trial of the OX40 agonist ivuxolimab. The receptors shown here come from an adult with an advanced solid tumor such as melanoma, head and neck, liver or kidney cancer.

Points on this clone: Likely a read error: the CDR3 ends without its conserved phenylalanine or tryptophan. The rearrangement links TRBV9 to TRBJ1-2, with 7 nucleotides matching TRBD1. This CDR3 contains 15 residues. J lost 0 bases, V lost 3 bases, and 5 bases had no gene match. CDR1 SGDLS and CDR2 YYNGEE come from the germline V gene. The CDR3: CASSGMGQTNYGYTL. The CDR3 DNA is TGTGCCAGCAGCGGAATGGGACAGACTAACTATGGCTACACCCTC.

The V gene is TRBV5-4, the J gene TRBJ1-1; no clear D. The V gene's germline CDR1 is SGHNT and CDR2 YYREEE (reference sequence). V lost 4 bases and J 6 bases, leaving 13 bases between the germline ends. CDR3 length equals 13 residues. As DNA, the CDR3 is TGTGCCAGCAGCCAGTCCCCGGAGGCTGAAGCTTTCTTT. It is translated as CASSQSPEAEAFF.

The chain combines TRBV21-1 with TRBJ2-5; the DNA was not used to check the table's D call, TRBD2. TRBV21-1 is described as a pseudogene. This CDR3 is 19 amino acids long. The CDR3 spells CASSKGGRAASGRKETQYF. CDR3 sequence (DNA): TGTGCCAGCAGCAAAGGAGGTAGAGCGGCTAGCGGGAGGAAAGAGACCCAGTACTTC.

CDR3 amino acids: CASSLVGVYTGELFF. CDR3 sequence (DNA): TGTGCCAGCAGCTTGGTTGGGGTTTACACCGGGGAGCTGTTTTTT. The chain has TRBV5-6 and TRBJ2-2; D is undetermined. The CDR3 has 15 residues. Germline V CDR1 and CDR2: SGHDT, YYEEEE. The V end was cut by 0 bases, the J end by 3 bases, with 9 bases between.

J is TRBJ2-2 and V is TRBV6-1; a weak D match, TRBD2 (6 bases). Trimming stripped 7 bases from V and 0 bases from J, with 12 bases between. The CDR3 consists of 15 residues. CDR1 and CDR2 from the germline V gene are MNHNS and SASEGT. In nucleotides, the CDR3 is TGTGCCAGCACAACGGGAGAACCGAACACCGGGGAGCTGTTTTTT. It codes for CASTTGEPNTGELFF.

V usage is TRBV7-9 and J usage is TRBJ2-3; tentative D call: TRBD2 (6 bases). Germline CDR1 SEHNR, CDR2 FQNEAQ (reference sequence). This CDR3 is 16 amino acids long. The germline V and J ends were trimmed by 5 bases and 4 bases, with 19 bases remaining between them. CDR3 residues: CASSVRTGSFSDTQYF. CDR3 DNA sequence: TGTGCCAGCAGCGTACGGACCGGGAGTTTTTCAGATACGCAGTATTTT.

This clone appeared once. The genes are TRBV6-5 and TRBJ2-2, with D possibly being TRBD1 (6 bases). This CDR3 has 13 residues. Trimming took 8 bases from V and 7 from J, leaving 14 bases between them. The germline V gene has CDR1 MNHEY and CDR2 SVGAGI. CDR3: CASLSQGSGELFF. CDR3 coding DNA: TGTGCCAGCCTATCGCAGGGGAGCGGGGAGCTGTTTTTT.

The V gene is TRBV10-3, the J gene TRBJ2-2, with D possibly matching TRBD1 (6 bases). Germline values: CDR1 ENHRY, CDR2 SYGVKD. The CDR3 loop spans 14 amino acids. Trimming cost V 5 bases and J 1 base, with 8 bases left between them. CDR3 region: CAISPTGNTGELFF. The CDR3 DNA sequence: TGTGCCATCAGTCCGACAGGGAACACCGGGGAGCTGTTTTTT.

This chain connects TRBV30 to TRBJ2-7, with D maybe TRBD1 (5 bases). The CDR3 spans 12 residues. The germline V gene encodes CDR1 GTSNPN and CDR2 SVGIG (reference sequence). The CDR3 DNA reads TGTGCTTCAGGTTCAGGGTTCTACGAGCAGTACTTC. It is translated as CASGSGFYEQYF.

The V and J genes are TRBV28 and TRBJ1-4; D is ambiguous. The germline V gene has CDR1 MDHEN and CDR2 SYDVKM. This CDR3 spans 11 amino acids. Deletions cut 10 bases from V and 7 bases from J, with 10 bases between. This CDR3 is CATAVSEKLFF. The CDR3 DNA reads TGTGCCACCGCGGTGTCTGAAAAACTGTTTTTT.

CDR3 coding DNA: TGTGCCAGCAAGACAGGGTCCGGGGTAAGCAATCAGCCCCAGCATTTT. Translating it yields CASKTGSGVSNQPQHF. The V gene is TRBV6-6, the J gene TRBJ1-5; 7 bases fit TRBD1. Unmatched junction bases numbered 10, after V lost 7 bases and J lost 1 base. This CDR3 contains 16 residues. The germline CDR1 and CDR2 sequences are MNHNY and SVGAGI (reference sequence).

The chain recombines TRBV6-1 with TRBJ1-2; D is unclear. Germline lookup yields CDR1 MNHNS and CDR2 SASEGT. Trimming removed 2 bases from V and 8 bases from J, with 6 bases in between. The CDR3 is 11 amino acids. CDR3: CASSESGGYTF. CDR3 sequence (DNA): TGTGCCAGCAGTGAATCGGGGGGCTACACCTTC.

This chain uses TRBV19 with TRBJ2-1; TRBD1 is a possible D gene (6 bases). V dropped 4 bases and J dropped 3 bases, with 13 bases sitting between them. Germline CDR1 LNHDA, CDR2 SQIVND (reference sequence). The CDR3 loop spans 15 amino acids. In nucleotides, the CDR3 is TGTGCCAGTAGTAGAGGGGGACCTAACTACAATGAGCAGTTCTTC. Protein: CASSRGGPNYNEQFF.

The rearrangement uses TRBV5-1 and TRBJ2-3; 9 bases fit TRBD1. V dropped 6 bases and J dropped 1; count of bases not matched to a gene: 18. This CDR3 comprises 19 residues. From germline, CDR1 is SGHRS and CDR2 YFSETQ. The DNA of the CDR3 is TGCGCCAGCAACACCCCGGGACAGGGATACGAAGAGGGCACAGATACGCAGTATTTT. Translation: CASNTPGQGYEEGTDTQYF.

The chain employs TRBV20-1 and TRBJ2-1; the D is unclear. The CDR3 runs 10 residues. The V end lost 0 bases, the J end lost 7 bases, and 1 base lay between the germline ends. Germline-derived CDR1 and CDR2 are DFQATT and SNEGSKA (reference sequence). The CDR3 nucleotides are TGCAGTGCTAGAGAAAATGAGCAGTTCTTC. This gives the protein CSARENEQFF.

The chain couples TRBV5-1 to TRBJ1-4; D not resolved. The CDR3 is 15 residues long. The V and J ends lost 0 bases and 0 bases respectively, with 6 bases between them. Germline CDR1 reads SGHRS; CDR2 reads YFSETQ. The CDR3 is CASSLDGSTNEKLFF. The CDR3 DNA reads TGCGCCAGCAGCTTGGACGGCTCAACTAATGAAAAACTGTTTTTT.

This sequence joins TRBV4-3 and TRBJ2-5, with D perhaps TRBD2 (5 bases). CDR1 and CDR2 from the germline V gene are LGHNA and YSLEER. The CDR3 has 16 amino acids. V shed 0 bases and J shed 1 base, with 12 bases lying between them. This CDR3 is CASSQDLGEPQETQYF. The CDR3 coding sequence is TGCGCCAGCAGCCAAGATCTGGGAGAGCCCCAAGAGACCCAGTACTTC.

The V gene is TRBV7-9, the J gene TRBJ2-7, with a tentative D call TRBD2 (5 bases). Germline V gene sequence: CDR1 SEHNR, CDR2 FQNEAQ (reference sequence). The CDR3 loop spans 16 amino acids. Trimming shortened V by 5 bases and J by 0 bases, and 17 bases separated the two germline ends. CDR3 DNA sequence: TGTGCCAGCAGCCCCCCGGGTAGCGTGGACTCCTACGAGCAGTACTTC. Translating gives CASSPPGSVDSYEQYF.

The J gene is TRBJ1-5, the V gene TRBV16; weak D call: TRBD1 (5 bases). Per germline, CDR1 KGHSY and CDR2 FQNENV. Trimming removed 4 bases at V and 1 base at J, with 8 bases between. This CDR3 is 14 amino acids long. Here the CDR3 reads CASSPTASNQPQHF. The CDR3 nucleotides read TGTGCCAGCAGCCCGACAGCAAGCAATCAGCCCCAGCATTTT.

V usage is TRBV2 and J usage is TRBJ2-5, with TRBD1 matching 8 bases. V dropped 5 bases and J dropped 7; count of bases not matched to a gene: 9. The CDR3 has 14 amino acids. The germline gives CDR1 SNHLY, CDR2 FYNNEI. The CDR3 region has the DNA TGTGCCAGCAGTACAGGGGGAAGGGGGGTGACCCAGTACTTC. Its translation is CASSTGGRGVTQYF.

This chain connects TRBV18 to TRBJ2-1; 11 bases are a match to TRBD1. CDR3 size: 19 residues. The V segment lost 4 bases and the J segment 2 bases; nucleotides outside the gene matches: 13. Germline CDR1 reads KGHSH; CDR2 reads LQKENI. DNA of the CDR3: TGTGCCAGCTCACTAAACCCTCCCCGGACAGGGGGCGCCTACAATGAGCAGTTCTTC. It specifies CASSLNPPRTGGAYNEQFF. Together with reference TRBV18 and TRBJ2-1, the CDR3 gives the full variable domain: NAGVMQNPRHLVRRRGQEARLRCSPMKGHSHVYWYRQLPEEGLKFMVYLQKENIIDESGMPKERFSAEFPKEGPSILRIQQVVRGDSAAYFCASSLNPPRTGGAYNEQFFGPGTRLTVL.

The chain is built from TRBV28 and TRBJ2-2; D gene unclear. The germline gives CDR1 MDHEN, CDR2 SYDVKM. V was trimmed by 6 bases and J by 0 bases, leaving 5 bases between them. CDR3 length equals 13 residues. CDR3 sequence (DNA): TGTGCCAGCAGGGGCACGAACACCGGGGAGCTGTTTTTT. Protein sequence: CASRGTNTGELFF.

The CDR3 spells CATSLRGTDSYEQYF. The CDR3 DNA sequence: TGTGCCACTTCACTACGGGGGACAGACTCCTACGAGCAGTACTTC. This sequence joins TRBV28 and TRBJ2-7, with TRBD1 as a possible D gene (7 bases). CDR1 and CDR2 (germline): MDHEN, SYDVKM. Trimming shortened V by 10 bases and J by 0 bases, and 19 bases separated the two germline ends. The CDR3 runs to 15 residues. Full variable domain (outside the CDR3, taken from reference TRBV28 and TRBJ2-7): DVKVTQSSRYLVKRTGEKVFLECVQDMDHENMFWYRQDPGLGLRLIYFSYDVKMKEKGDIPEGYSVSREKKERFSLILESASTNQTSMYLCATSLRGTDSYEQYFGPGTRLTVT.

V is TRBV6-5 and J is TRBJ2-3; D possibly corresponds to TRBD1 (5 bases). Germline V gene lookup returns CDR1 MNHEY and CDR2 SVGAGI. The germline V and J ends were trimmed by 3 bases and 1 base, with 11 bases remaining between them. This CDR3 is 15 amino acids long. In nucleotides, the CDR3 is TGTGCCAGCAGTTATGGGGCGTCTGGCACAGATACGCAGTATTTT. Its protein product is CASSYGASGTDTQYF.

The rearrangement links TRBV6-5 to TRBJ2-7, with D tentatively TRBD1 (6 bases). Germline lookup yields CDR1 MNHEY and CDR2 SVGAGI. Trimming cost V 6 bases and J 1 base, with 16 bases left between them. The CDR3 loop spans 15 amino acids. For the CDR3, the DNA is TGTGCCAGCAGCCCCCGAGACAGGAGATCCTACGAGCAGTACTTC. It specifies CASSPRDRRSYEQYF.

Comments on this clone: Distinct nucleotide sequences in the sample also encode this CDR3. The chain couples TRBV29-1 to TRBJ2-5, with no clear D. This CDR3 is 13 amino acids long. Germline lookup yields CDR1 SQVTM and CDR2 ANQGSEA. The ends were cut back, 1 base at V and 3 bases at J, with 9 bases in the middle. This chain's CDR3 is CSVEVVAKETQYF. CDR3 DNA sequence: TGCAGCGTTGAAGTAGTAGCTAAAGAGACCCAGTACTTC.

V usage is TRBV6-4 and J usage is TRBJ2-1; 7 positions match TRBD2. This CDR3 is 15 amino acids long. Germline V lookup: CDR1 MRHNA, CDR2 SNTAGT. V lost 4 bases to trimming and J lost 5 bases; unmatched junction nucleotides: 8. The DNA for the CDR3 is TGTGCCAGCAGTGTCGTGGCGGGAGTAGACAATGAGCAGTTCTTC. The encoded protein is CASSVVAGVDNEQFF.

This clone was seen more than once but under ten times. V gene TRBV29-1 combines with J gene TRBJ1-5, with D uncertain. Trimming stripped 5 bases from V and 3 bases from J, with 8 bases between. The CDR3 is made up of 12 amino acids. Germline CDR1 and CDR2: SQVTM and ANQGSEA. The CDR3 bases are TGCAGCGTTCTCGGGCCCAATCAGCCCCAGCATTTT. Its translation: CSVLGPNQPQHF.